A single sample gave rise to the 30 T cell receptor beta chains below, sequenced in a study of blood T cell repertoires in COVID-19. Generated by immunoSEQ multiplex PCR, the TCRdb table keeps only in-frame clones and is missing some. The sample includes about 82,000 clones, over 70% seen only once; the top ten take over 15%. Sequencing was carried out using peripheral blood. These TCRs come from a woman aged 55 to 70 with acute or convalescent COVID-19.

J is TRBJ1-4 and V is TRBV10-2, with D possibly matching TRBD1 (5 bases). There are 15 residues in the CDR3. V was shortened by 6 bases and J by 5 bases, with 16 bases between the two germline ends. The germline gives CDR1 WSHSY, CDR2 SAAADI. The DNA for the CDR3 is TGCGCCAGCAGAACCGCGACAGAAAGAAATGAAAAACTGTTTTTT. Translating it yields CASRTATERNEKLFF.

This clone was picked up one time. V gene TRBV6-5 combines with J gene TRBJ1-2; D possibly corresponds to TRBD1 (5 bases). Germline loops: CDR1 MNHEY, CDR2 SVGAGI. Trimming shortened V by 10 bases and J by 2 bases, and 14 bases separated the two germline ends. The CDR3 sequence is 13 residues long. CDR3 bases: TGTGCCATTTCTACAGGTGGGAACTATGGCTACACCTTC. It translates to CAISTGGNYGYTF.

The chain joins TRBV27 to TRBJ1-4; D possibly corresponds to TRBD1 (5 bases). V was pared by 1 base and J by 5 bases, with 11 bases between. The CDR3 spans 15 residues. Germline CDR1 reads MNHEY; CDR2 reads SMNVEV (reference sequence). Written as DNA, the CDR3 is TGTGCCAGCAGTTTATTTGGGACTACGAATGAAAAACTGTTTTTT. Encoded protein: CASSLFGTTNEKLFF. The variable domain in full, with the rest retrieved from reference TRBV27 and TRBJ1-4, is EAQVTQNPRYLITVTGKKLTVTCSQNMNHEYMSWYRQDPGLGLRQIYYSMNVEVTDKGDVPEGYKVSRKEKRNFPLILESPSPNQTSLYFCASSLFGTTNEKLFFGSGTQLSVL.

The V gene is TRBV4-1, the J gene TRBJ1-3; D not certain. Trimming left V 0 bases short and J 1 base short, with 10 bases between. The CDR3 extends over 16 amino acids. In germline, CDR1 is MGHRA, CDR2 YSYEKL. The CDR3 nucleotides are TGCGCCAGCAGCCAAGAAATTCCGCAGTCTGGAAACACCATATATTTT. Its translation is CASSQEIPQSGNTIYF.

The CDR3: CASSVQGGGQPQHF. DNA of the CDR3: TGTGCCAGCAGCGTACAGGGAGGGGGGCAGCCCCAGCATTTT. The chain joins TRBV9 to TRBJ1-5; D is possibly TRBD1 (6 bases). The CDR3 is 14 amino acids. Germline V gene sequence: CDR1 SGDLS, CDR2 YYNGEE. V lost 1 base, J lost 7 bases, and 12 bases lay in between.

The chain joins TRBV9 to TRBJ1-5, with D uncertain. Germline V gives CDR1 SGDLS, CDR2 YYNGEE. The length of the CDR3 is 13 residues. The V and J ends lost 2 bases and 0 bases respectively, with 3 bases between them. CDR3 sequence: CASSVYSNQPQHF. CDR3 coding DNA: TGTGCCAGCAGCGTCTATAGCAATCAGCCCCAGCATTTT. Full variable domain (rest looked up from reference TRBV9 and TRBJ1-5): DSGVTQTPKHLITATGQRVTLRCSPRSGDLSVYWYQQSLDQGLQFLIQYYNGEERAKGNILERFSAQQFPDLHSELNLSSLELGDSALYFCASSVYSNQPQHFGDGTRLSIL.

CDR3 protein: CASGILAAYNEQFF. Written as DNA, the CDR3 is TGTGCCAGCGGCATACTAGCGGCATACAATGAGCAGTTCTTC. The chain has TRBV6-5 and TRBJ2-1, with 8 bases that match TRBD2. J lost 4 bases, V lost 8 bases, and 7 bases had no gene match. This CDR3 has 14 residues. Per germline, CDR1 MNHEY and CDR2 SVGAGI.

This chain connects TRBV5-5 to TRBJ2-3, with D possibly matching TRBD1 (5 bases). This CDR3 is built from 15 residues. V shed 0 bases and J shed 2 bases, with 10 bases lying between them. Germline V lookup: CDR1 SGHKS, CDR2 YYEKEE (reference sequence). This CDR3 reads CASSLAPGNTDTQYF. The CDR3 nucleotides read TGTGCCAGCAGCTTGGCCCCAGGGAACACAGATACGCAGTATTTT.

The V call is TRBV25-1, the J call TRBJ1-1; 7 nucleotides match TRBD1. Trimming removed 6 bases from V and 5 bases from J; junction bases left unmatched: 12. CDR1 is MGHDK, CDR2 SYGVNS, per germline. The CDR3 loop spans 15 amino acids. CDR3 residues: CASSVPGQFATEAFF. In nucleotides, the CDR3 is TGTGCCAGCAGCGTGCCGGGACAGTTTGCGACTGAAGCTTTCTTT.

The V gene is TRBV5-8, the J gene TRBJ2-7; TRBD2 is a possible D gene (5 bases). CDR3 length: 14 amino acids. Germline V gene sequence: CDR1 SGHTS, CDR2 YDEGEE. Trimming removed 4 bases from V and 4 bases from J, with 15 bases in between. In nucleotides, the CDR3 is TGTGCCAGCAGCGGATTCGAGGGAGCTTACGAGCAGTACTTC. It translates to CASSGFEGAYEQYF.

The count of this clone is one. This chain links TRBV4-3 with TRBJ1-2; 9 bases agree with TRBD1. The CDR3 loop spans 16 amino acids. The germline V gene has CDR1 LGHNA and CDR2 YSLEER. With V trimmed by 1 base and J by 8 bases, 11 bases remained unmatched. CDR3 nucleotide sequence: TGCGCCAGCAGCCAAGCCAGACAGGGGGATACGGGAGGCTACACCTTC. Translating it yields CASSQARQGDTGGYTF.

This chain joins TRBV20-1 and TRBJ2-5; possibly TRBD2 for D (7 bases). Between the trimmed V and J ends, which lost 8 bases and 5 bases, there was a span of 12 bases. The germline CDR1 and CDR2 sequences are DFQATT and SNEGSKA (reference sequence). The CDR3 length is 11 residues. The CDR3 nucleotides read TGCAGTTCGGGGGGCTGGGAGACCCAGTACTTC. This encodes CSSGGWETQYF.

This chain links TRBV5-1 with TRBJ2-3, with 8 positions matching TRBD2. J was trimmed by 11 bases and V by 7 bases; bases with no gene match: 12. Germline CDR1 and CDR2: SGHRS and YFSETQ. The CDR3 covers 13 residues. CDR3 loop: CASESERGQVQYF. CDR3 nucleotides: TGCGCCAGCGAGTCGGAGCGGGGGCAAGTGCAGTATTTT.

This chain links TRBV6-5 with TRBJ1-2; 9 nucleotides match TRBD1. Germline trimming cut 5 bases from V and 3 bases from J; bases unmatched to any gene: 4. Germline values: CDR1 MNHEY, CDR2 SVGAGI. The CDR3 consists of 14 residues. Here the CDR3 DNA reads TGTGCCAGCAGTCCCGGGACAGGGCACTATGGCTACACCTTC. It codes for CASSPGTGHYGYTF.

This chain connects TRBV3-1 (or the pseudogene TRBV3-2) to TRBJ1-1; 8 bases are shared with TRBD1. Germline V gives CDR1 LGHDT, CDR2 YNNKEL (reference sequence). V was clipped by 6 bases and J by 1 base; unmatched bases: 4. The CDR3 loop spans 14 amino acids. The DNA for the CDR3 is TGTGCCAGCAGGCGACAGGGGCCGAACACTGAAGCTTTCTTT. Translating it yields CASRRQGPNTEAFF.

V gene TRBV7-2 combines with J gene TRBJ2-7; the match to TRBD1 covers 8 bases. The trim removed 3 bases at V and 5 bases at J, leaving 6 bases unmatched. Germline V lookup: CDR1 SGHTA, CDR2 FQGNSA. The CDR3 totals 14 residues. CDR3 coding DNA: TGTGCCAGCAGCTTCGGACAGGGCGAGGACGAGCAGTACTTC. Translation gives CASSFGQGEDEQYF.

This chain connects TRBV5-8 to TRBJ1-1, with D maybe TRBD1 (5 bases). The length of the CDR3 is 15 residues. V was shortened by 4 bases and J by 0 bases, with 13 bases between the two germline ends. Germline values: CDR1 SGHTS, CDR2 YDEGEE. The CDR3 loop reads CASSPGLIMNTEAFF. The CDR3 nucleotides are TGTGCCAGCAGCCCGGGACTGATCATGAACACTGAAGCTTTCTTT.

This rearrangement joins TRBV19 to TRBJ2-1; D unresolved. This CDR3 has 15 amino acids. Germline V lookup: CDR1 LNHDA, CDR2 SQIVND (reference sequence). V lost 6 bases and J lost 2, with 14 bases in between. The chain's CDR3 is CASRMPRSTYNEQFF. The DNA for the CDR3 is TGTGCCAGTAGGATGCCCCGGAGCACCTACAATGAGCAGTTCTTC.

This clone is a singleton in its sample. The V and J genes are TRBV3-1 (or the pseudogene TRBV3-2) and TRBJ2-7; 15 nucleotides line up with TRBD2. This CDR3 is 18 amino acids long. Germline assignment: CDR1 LGHDT and CDR2 YNNKEL (reference sequence). Unmatched junction bases numbered 4, after V lost 1 base and J lost 0 bases. The CDR3 nucleotides read TGTGCCAGCAGCCAAGGGGGACTAGCGGGAGGTTACTCCTACGAGCAGTACTTC. The encoded protein is CASSQGGLAGGYSYEQYF.

The chain carries TRBV3-1 (or the pseudogene TRBV3-2) and TRBJ1-2; D remains unclear. There are 13 residues in the CDR3. Trimming cost V 0 bases and J 1 base, with 3 bases left between them. Germline V gene data show CDR1 as LGHDT and CDR2 as YNNKEL (reference sequence). CDR3 nucleotides: TGTGCCAGCAGCCAAGACCATAACTATGGCTACACCTTC. Translated: CASSQDHNYGYTF.

The rearrangement links TRBV23-1 to TRBJ1-2; tentatively, D is TRBD1 (5 bases). TRBV23-1 is annotated as an ORF whose role is uncertain. V lost 4 bases, J lost 4 bases, and 13 bases lay in between. There are 14 residues in the CDR3. The CDR3 loop is CASSLHQGCYGYTF. The DNA of the CDR3 is TGCGCCAGCAGTCTCCATCAGGGATGCTATGGCTACACCTTC.

This chain connects TRBV3-1 (or the pseudogene TRBV3-2) to TRBJ1-2, with D unclear. CDR1 LGHDT and CDR2 YNNKEL come from the germline V gene (reference sequence). V was clipped by 4 bases and J by 5 bases, with 8 bases between them. The CDR3 is made up of 12 amino acids. CDR3 sequence: CASSRRTYGYTF. The CDR3, as DNA: TGTGCCAGCAGCCGGAGGACTTATGGCTACACCTTC.

For this clone: The identical CDR3 is also encoded by other nucleotide sequences in the sample. The rearrangement joins TRBV5-1 to TRBJ1-2; D might be TRBD1 (5 bases). The V gene lost 1 base and the J gene lost 3 bases, with 7 bases spanning the gap. This CDR3 is 13 amino acids long. Looked up from germline, CDR1 is SGHRS and CDR2 is YFSETQ. The CDR3 spells CASSLQGDYGYTF. The CDR3, as DNA: TGCGCCAGCAGCTTGCAGGGTGACTATGGCTACACCTTC.

CDR3 sequence: CASHAEGNQPQHF. Written as DNA, the CDR3 is TGTGCCAGCCATGCGGAAGGCAATCAGCCCCAGCATTTT. The V and J genes are TRBV6-5 and TRBJ1-5; D not certain. The CDR3 sequence is 13 residues long. The V gene lost 8 bases and the J gene lost 2 bases, with 10 bases spanning the gap. Germline V lookup: CDR1 MNHEY, CDR2 SVGAGI.

The chain is built from TRBV29-1 and TRBJ1-2, with 7 positions matching TRBD1. Germline CDR1 reads SQVTM; CDR2 reads ANQGSEA. CDR3 size: 13 residues. Trimming at V came to 0 bases and at J to 5 bases, leaving 3 bases not matched to a gene. This CDR3 is CSVEDRQGYGYTF. CDR3 DNA sequence: TGCAGCGTTGAAGATCGACAGGGATATGGCTACACCTTC.

The V call is TRBV30, the J call TRBJ1-2, with TRBD1 matching 7 bases. Trimming removed 4 bases from V and 4 bases from J; junction bases left unmatched: 6. CDR1 and CDR2 from the germline V gene are GTSNPN and SVGIG (reference sequence). This CDR3 is built from 13 residues. This chain's CDR3 is CAWNGQGGYGYTF. The CDR3 DNA sequence: TGTGCCTGGAACGGGCAGGGGGGCTATGGCTACACCTTC.

The chain uses TRBV6-5 and TRBJ1-4; unclear D gene. Germline lookup yields CDR1 MNHEY and CDR2 SVGAGI. The CDR3 extends over 12 amino acids. The germline V and J ends were trimmed by 5 bases and 10 bases, with 11 bases remaining between them. Here the CDR3 reads CASSPAVGKLFF. CDR3 coding DNA: TGTGCCAGCAGTCCCGCGGTGGGAAAACTGTTTTTT.

This clone is a singleton in its sample. V gene TRBV30 combines with J gene TRBJ1-5; 10 bases fit TRBD1. Germline V gives CDR1 GTSNPN, CDR2 SVGIG (reference sequence). The CDR3 extends over 15 amino acids. After removal of 0 bases from V and 3 bases from J, the junction contained 2 bases not matched to a gene. CDR3 in amino acids: CAWSVGQGTNQPQHF. CDR3 sequence (DNA): TGTGCCTGGAGTGTGGGACAGGGGACCAATCAGCCCCAGCATTTT.

The chain carries TRBV15 and TRBJ1-4; a possible D gene is TRBD1 (5 bases). The CDR3 runs 13 residues. Per the germline V gene, CDR1 is LNHNV and CDR2 is YYDKDF (reference sequence). V dropped 0 bases and J dropped 13 bases, with 12 bases sitting between them. CDR3 sequence (DNA): TGTGCCACCAGCAGAGATTTTCAGGGTAGACTGTTTTTT. This encodes CATSRDFQGRLFF. The variable domain in full, completed from reference TRBV15 and TRBJ1-4, reads DAMVIQNPRYQVTQFGKPVTLSCSQTLNHNVMYWYQQKSSQAPKLLFHYYDKDFNNEADTPDNFQSRRPNTSFCFLDIRSPGLGDTAMYLCATSRDFQGRLFFGSGTQLSVL.

This rearrangement joins TRBV14 to TRBJ1-2; D is undetermined. Trimming removed 1 base at V and 3 bases at J, with 6 bases between. Germline lookup yields CDR1 SGHDN and CDR2 FVKESK. The CDR3 length is 13 residues. CDR3 in amino acids: CASSQVAYYGYTF. In DNA, the CDR3 is TGTGCCAGCAGCCAAGTGGCTTACTATGGCTACACCTTC. The complete variable domain, with remaining parts taken from reference TRBV14 and TRBJ1-2, reads EAGVTQFPSHSVIEKGQTVTLRCDPISGHDNLYWYRRVMGKEIKFLLHFVKESKQDESGMPNNRFLAERTGGTYSTLKVQPAELEDSGVYFCASSQVAYYGYTFGSGTRLTVV.